The 25 T cell receptor beta chains listed next were all sequenced from one sample in a study of OX40 agonist ivuxolimab in advanced cancers. Produced via immunoSEQ multiplex PCR; TCRdb's table is partial and in-frame only. Here the sample spans approximately 90,000 clones, approximately 87% being singletons. The starting material was CD4+ or CD8+ T cells sorted from blood, obtained in a trial of the OX40 agonist ivuxolimab. These receptors were obtained from an adult with an advanced solid tumor such as melanoma, head and neck, liver or kidney cancer.

This chain joins TRBV2 and TRBJ2-6; 7 bases are shared with TRBD2. Germline loops: CDR1 SNHLY, CDR2 FYNNEI. With 8 bases clipped from V and 3 bases from J, the junction kept 1 base outside the gene matches. The CDR3 is 13 amino acids. The CDR3 protein is CASSGGGANVLTF. In DNA, the CDR3 is TGTGCCAGCTCGGGGGGTGGGGCCAACGTCCTGACTTTC.

CDR3 loop: CASSLRRTDTQYF. The CDR3 DNA follows: TGCGCCAGCAGCTTGAGGCGCACAGATACGCAGTATTTT. V and J are TRBV5-1 and TRBJ2-3; no reliable D call. CDR1 and CDR2 from the germline V gene are SGHRS and YFSETQ. The CDR3 spans 13 residues. Trimming cost V 1 base and J 1 base, with 4 bases left between them.

The chain recombines TRBV19 with TRBJ1-2; D is ambiguous. In germline, CDR1 is LNHDA, CDR2 SQIVND (reference sequence). This CDR3 spans 14 amino acids. Trimming took 7 bases from V and 6 from J, leaving 18 bases between them. This CDR3 is CASMPRTEGHGYTF. CDR3 sequence (DNA): TGTGCCAGTATGCCCCGGACGGAAGGTCATGGCTACACCTTC.

This clone was found a few times. The V and J genes are TRBV10-2 and TRBJ1-1; D call uncertain. The germline CDR1 and CDR2 sequences are WSHSY and SAAADI. The CDR3 is 14 residues long. V was pared by 0 bases and J by 5 bases, with 10 bases between. The CDR3 sequence is CASSESSGITEAFF. CDR3 sequence (DNA): TGCGCCAGCAGTGAGTCGAGCGGTATTACTGAAGCTTTCTTT.

This rearrangement joins TRBV6-1 to TRBJ2-5; 7 positions agree with TRBD1. V lost 6 bases and J lost 0; bases outside the gene matches: 1. The length of the CDR3 is 13 residues. Germline loops: CDR1 MNHNS, CDR2 SASEGT. The CDR3 sequence: CASSGTDQETQYF. The DNA for the CDR3 is TGTGCCAGCAGCGGGACAGACCAAGAGACCCAGTACTTC.

The count of this clone is one. One junction end disagrees with the germline gene, perhaps due to a read error. The chain recombines TRBV2 with TRBJ1-1; D call uncertain. The CDR3 covers 16 residues. Germline CDR1 and CDR2: SNHLY and FYNNEI. Here the CDR3 DNA reads TGTACCAGCAAGGCCTCAGGAGGGAGTGCCTTGACTGAAGCTTTCTTT. The encoded protein is CTSKASGGSALTEAFF.

The chain couples TRBV18 to TRBJ1-1, with 8 bases matching TRBD1. This CDR3 has 16 residues. Germline lookup yields CDR1 KGHSH and CDR2 LQKENI. Trimming cost V 3 bases and J 2 bases; bases outside gene matches: 8. CDR3 DNA sequence: TGTGCCAGCTCACCTCTCGCGGGACAGGACAACACTGAAGCTTTCTTT. This codes for CASSPLAGQDNTEAFF.

A single count supports this clone. CDR3 DNA sequence: TGTGCCAGCTCACCGGGACAGGGTCTTTATGGCTACACCTTC. This codes for CASSPGQGLYGYTF. This sequence joins TRBV18 and TRBJ1-2, with 9 nucleotides matching TRBD1. The CDR3 covers 14 residues. The ends lost 3 bases at V and 5 bases at J; junction bases unmatched: 4. The germline gives CDR1 KGHSH, CDR2 LQKENI.

The genes are TRBV7-9 and TRBJ2-6; D is uncertain. Germline V gene data show CDR1 as SEHNR and CDR2 as FQNEAQ (reference sequence). The ends were cut back, 1 base at V and 3 bases at J, with 1 base in the middle. CDR3 length: 13 amino acids. Here the CDR3 reads CASSLVGANVLTF. CDR3 nucleotide sequence: TGTGCCAGCAGCTTAGTTGGGGCCAACGTCCTGACTTTC. Full variable domain (rest looked up from reference TRBV7-9 and TRBJ2-6): DTGVSQNPRHKITKRGQNVTFRCDPISEHNRLYWYRQTLGQGPEFLTYFQNEAQLEKSRLLSDRFSAERPKGSFSTLEIQRTEQGDSAMYLCASSLVGANVLTFGAGSRLTVL.

The chain uses TRBV5-1 and TRBJ2-6, with D possibly matching TRBD1 (5 bases). V was trimmed by 0 bases and J by 0 bases, leaving 7 bases between them. The CDR3 length is 16 residues. Germline V gives CDR1 SGHRS, CDR2 YFSETQ. CDR3 region: CASSLEGASGANVLTF. The DNA for the CDR3 is TGCGCCAGCAGCTTGGAAGGGGCCTCTGGGGCCAACGTCCTGACTTTC.

V is TRBV5-1 and J is TRBJ2-1, with TRBD2 as a possible D gene (5 bases). The CDR3 is 15 residues long. The V gene's germline CDR1 is SGHRS and CDR2 YFSETQ. V gave up 5 bases and J gave up 0 bases, with 12 bases separating them. CDR3 DNA: TGCGCCAGCAGGCGAAGGGAGAGCTCCTACAATGAGCAGTTCTTC. It is translated as CASRRRESSYNEQFF.

The J gene is TRBJ2-7, the V gene TRBV28, with 7 bases lining up with TRBD2. The V gene end was trimmed by 7 bases and the J gene end by 3 bases; junction bases not matched to a gene: 9. Germline V gene data show CDR1 as MDHEN and CDR2 as SYDVKM. The CDR3 spans 14 residues. CDR3 in DNA: TGTGCCAGCACCCGCGGGGACTACTACTACGAGCAGTACTTC. Translating gives CASTRGDYYYEQYF.

This chain uses TRBV9 with TRBJ2-1; TRBD2 matches 9 bases. Germline V gene data show CDR1 as SGDLS and CDR2 as YYNGEE. There are 15 residues in the CDR3. V lost 2 bases to trimming and J lost 10 bases; unmatched junction nucleotides: 10. The CDR3 DNA is TGTGCCAGCAGCGTGGGGGTAGCGGGAGAAGGAGAGCAGTTCTTC. It encodes CASSVGVAGEGEQFF. The full variable domain, rest sourced from reference TRBV9 and TRBJ2-1, is DSGVTQTPKHLITATGQRVTLRCSPRSGDLSVYWYQQSLDQGLQFLIQYYNGEERAKGNILERFSAQQFPDLHSELNLSSLELGDSALYFCASSVGVAGEGEQFFGPGTRLTVL.

V and J are TRBV5-1 and TRBJ2-1, with 11 bases that match TRBD2. CDR3 length equals 15 residues. J was trimmed by 6 bases and V by 1 base; bases with no gene match: 3. CDR1 SGHRS and CDR2 YFSETQ come from the germline V gene. In nucleotides, the CDR3 is TGCGCCAGCAGCTTGATAGCGGGAGGGGTCAATGAGCAGTTCTTC. Translated, it gives CASSLIAGGVNEQFF.

The V call is TRBV5-6, the J call TRBJ1-5, with D possibly TRBD1 on 5 matching bases. Between the trimmed V and J ends, which lost 0 bases and 6 bases, there was a span of 16 bases. The CDR3 is 16 amino acids. From germline, CDR1 is SGHDT and CDR2 YYEEEE. The CDR3, as DNA: TGTGCCAGCAGCTTGGGAGGGGACGCGATCACTCAGCCCCAGCATTTT. This codes for CASSLGGDAITQPQHF.

The chain couples TRBV6-5 to TRBJ2-7; 8 bases align to TRBD1. There are 13 residues in the CDR3. V lost 9 bases and J lost 5; bases outside the gene matches: 9. Per the germline V gene, CDR1 is MNHEY and CDR2 is SVGAGI. For the CDR3, the DNA is TGTGCCAGTAGATTGACAGGGGAAGACGAGCAGTACTTC. Translated: CASRLTGEDEQYF.

The V gene is TRBV28, the J gene TRBJ2-5; the D is unclear. Trimming took off 3 bases at V and 0 bases at J, with 8 bases between the two ends. The germline gives CDR1 MDHEN, CDR2 SYDVKM. The CDR3 covers 14 residues. CDR3 bases: TGTGCCAGCAGTTTTAGTCTAGACCAAGAGACCCAGTACTTC. Translated, it gives CASSFSLDQETQYF.

The chain couples TRBV7-2 to TRBJ2-7; TRBD2 matches at 10 bases. With V trimmed by 5 bases and J by 4 bases, 8 bases remained unmatched. Germline CDR1 is SGHTA and CDR2 is FQGNSA. The CDR3 length is 15 residues. CDR3 residues: CASSEAGGPHYEQYF. DNA of the CDR3: TGTGCCAGCAGCGAAGCGGGAGGGCCTCATTACGAGCAGTACTTC.

V and J are TRBV6-5 and TRBJ2-7, with 11 bases matching TRBD2. The CDR3 runs 15 residues. V was pared by 6 bases and J by 3 bases, with 7 bases of the junction left unmatched. Germline V gene sequence: CDR1 MNHEY, CDR2 SVGAGI. CDR3 sequence reads: CASRRGLAGNYEQYV. In DNA form, the CDR3 reads TGTGCCAGCAGACGAGGACTAGCGGGTAACTACGAGCAGTACGTC.

V usage is TRBV30 and J usage is TRBJ1-3; unclear D gene. Germline V CDR1 and CDR2: GTSNPN, SVGIG (reference sequence). The V and J ends lost 2 bases and 0 bases respectively, with 11 bases between them. The CDR3 runs to 15 residues. The CDR3, as DNA: TGTGCCTGGAGTTCCAGCCGACTCTCTGGAAACACCATATATTTT. Amino acid sequence: CAWSSSRLSGNTIYF.

The chain carries TRBV6-4 and TRBJ2-5; D not resolved. CDR1 and CDR2 (germline): MRHNA, SNTAGT. This CDR3 has 16 amino acids. V was pared by 4 bases and J by 0 bases, with 15 bases between. CDR3: CASSVYLAVYQETQYF. The CDR3 nucleotides read TGTGCCAGCAGTGTCTACTTGGCGGTGTACCAAGAGACCCAGTACTTC.

The chain uses TRBV28 and TRBJ1-5; 8 bases fit TRBD1. After removal of 5 bases from V and 4 bases from J, the junction contained 7 bases not matched to a gene. The CDR3 is 15 amino acids. Germline CDR1 reads MDHEN; CDR2 reads SYDVKM. Here the CDR3 reads CASSTTGAGNQPQHF. For the CDR3, the DNA is TGTGCCAGCAGTACGACAGGGGCGGGAAATCAGCCCCAGCATTTT.

This chain connects TRBV6-1 to TRBJ2-1, with 10 bases matching TRBD1. The trim removed 7 bases at V and 2 bases at J, leaving 5 bases unmatched. Germline CDR1 and CDR2: MNHNS and SASEGT. This CDR3 contains 15 residues. The CDR3 spells CASMTGTGAYNEQFF. CDR3 sequence (DNA): TGTGCCAGCATGACCGGGACAGGGGCCTACAATGAGCAGTTCTTC.

This chain joins TRBV6-6 and TRBJ1-1; possibly TRBD1 for D (5 bases). Looked up from germline, CDR1 is MNHNY and CDR2 is SVGAGI (reference sequence). This CDR3 is 13 amino acids long. Trimming stripped 5 bases from V and 5 bases from J, with 12 bases between. The CDR3 loop is CASSPQGATEAFF. CDR3 DNA: TGTGCCAGCAGTCCCCAGGGCGCGACTGAAGCTTTCTTT.

The chain couples TRBV27 to TRBJ1-5; D remains unclear. CDR3 size: 15 residues. Germline loops: CDR1 MNHEY, CDR2 SMNVEV (reference sequence). Trimming cost V 5 bases and J 0 bases, with 11 bases left between them. In nucleotides, the CDR3 is TGTGCCAGCAGTCCCTTGGCGGGTAGCAATCAGCCCCAGCATTTT. This gives the protein CASSPLAGSNQPQHF.